The clone carrying this T cell receptor (beta chain) came up a few times. Each CDR3 protein is one row after TCRdb ran MiXCR on the 5' RACE reads. The sample contains 60,000 to 65,000 distinct CDR3 sequences, 30% of which appear only once. This TCR came from a female donor with breast cancer. Sequenced sample: tumor-infiltrating naive CD4+ T cells sorted from the breast tumor. Sample subset: naive CD4+ T cells, CD4+CD45RA+CD25-.

DNA for the CDR3: TGTGCCAGCAGTTACCCTCTTTTACCCCCCCTAGCGGGAGTAGGTTCCTACGAGCAGTACTTC. Its translation: CASSYPLLPPLAGVGSYEQYF. V gene TRBV28 combines with J gene TRBJ2-7, with TRBD2 matching 10 bases. The CDR3 consists of 21 residues. The junction had 22 bases not matched to a gene; V was cut back by 4 bases and J by 1 base. Germline-derived CDR1 and CDR2 are MDHEN and SYDVKM.